The entry that follows covers one T cell receptor beta chain sequence. Individuals drawn from under 30 US areas were about 18 to 100 years old. Grouping used clinical history reported by participants in a survey and questionnaire. Each recovered donor of Cohort 3 presented with two negative PCRs, clearance, or symptom resolution. The data derive from a study of blood T cell repertoires in COVID-19. Study details: Both acute and convalescent COVID-19 samples were obtained from the United States, Italy and Spain.

The table came from immunoSEQ multiplex PCR; TCRdb's copy has only in-frame clones and leaves some out. The sample carries hundreds of thousands of clones, approximately 92% recorded once. V was pared by 7 bases and J by 2 bases, with 3 bases of the junction left unmatched. CDR1 and CDR2 from the germline V gene are MNHEY and SVGAGI. The CDR3 extends over 14 amino acids. Material: PBMCs or T cells enriched from blood (not recorded which). The chain carries TRBV6-5 and TRBJ2-7; TRBD2 aligns across 12 bases. The receptor was isolated from a young man who had recovered from COVID-19. DNA of the CDR3: TGTGCCAGCACGACTAGCGGGAGAACCTACGAGCAGTACTTC. Translated: CASTTSGRTYEQYF.